This T cell receptor (beta chain) was sequenced in a study of radiation and T cells in renal cell carcinoma. Study findings and constraints: From baseline, blood top tumor clonotypes peaked at 2 weeks post-radiation.

TCRdb keeps only in-frame clones here, not all; method: immunoSEQ multiplex PCR. Among around 99,000 clones, roughly 84% were seen once, and the ten largest hold roughly 7.9%. As for this clone: Its target is unknown.

Documented time point: blood 4 weeks post-SBRT, at nephrectomy. Treatment: 15 Gy SBRT to primary tumor, nephrectomy 4 weeks later. Nephrectomy followed 15 Gy stereotactic body radiation by 4 weeks. The tumor was a clear cell renal cell carcinoma. The sequenced sample was blood, obtained from a patient whose treatment included radiotherapy and nephrectomy. The sequence came from a man aged 60-69 years with renal cell carcinoma.

The CDR3 nucleotides are TGTGCCAGCAGCTTAGCAGCAGGGAGGGCCTACGAGCAGTACTTC. It yields the protein CASSLAAGRAYEQYF. The chain uses TRBV7-2 and TRBJ2-7, with 7 bases aligning to TRBD2. Germline CDR1 SGHTA, CDR2 FQGNSA. CDR3 length: 15 residues. J was trimmed by 2 bases and V by 0 bases; bases with no gene match: 4.